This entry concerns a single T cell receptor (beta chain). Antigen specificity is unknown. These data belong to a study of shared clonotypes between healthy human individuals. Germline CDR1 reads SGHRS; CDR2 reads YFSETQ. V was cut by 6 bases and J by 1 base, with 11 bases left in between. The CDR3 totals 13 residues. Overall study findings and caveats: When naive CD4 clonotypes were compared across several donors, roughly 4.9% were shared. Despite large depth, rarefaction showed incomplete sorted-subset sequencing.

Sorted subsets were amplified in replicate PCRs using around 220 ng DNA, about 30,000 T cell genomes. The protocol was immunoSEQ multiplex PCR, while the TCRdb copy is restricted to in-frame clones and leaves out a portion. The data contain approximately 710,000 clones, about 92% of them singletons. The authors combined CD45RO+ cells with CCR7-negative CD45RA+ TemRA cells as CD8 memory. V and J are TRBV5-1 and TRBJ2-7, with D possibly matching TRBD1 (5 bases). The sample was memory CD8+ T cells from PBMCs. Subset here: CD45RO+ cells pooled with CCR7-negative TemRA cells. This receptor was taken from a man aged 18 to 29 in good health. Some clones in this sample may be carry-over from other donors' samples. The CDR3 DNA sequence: TGCGCCAGCAAACAGGCCACATCCTACGAGCAGTACTTC. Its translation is CASKQATSYEQYF.